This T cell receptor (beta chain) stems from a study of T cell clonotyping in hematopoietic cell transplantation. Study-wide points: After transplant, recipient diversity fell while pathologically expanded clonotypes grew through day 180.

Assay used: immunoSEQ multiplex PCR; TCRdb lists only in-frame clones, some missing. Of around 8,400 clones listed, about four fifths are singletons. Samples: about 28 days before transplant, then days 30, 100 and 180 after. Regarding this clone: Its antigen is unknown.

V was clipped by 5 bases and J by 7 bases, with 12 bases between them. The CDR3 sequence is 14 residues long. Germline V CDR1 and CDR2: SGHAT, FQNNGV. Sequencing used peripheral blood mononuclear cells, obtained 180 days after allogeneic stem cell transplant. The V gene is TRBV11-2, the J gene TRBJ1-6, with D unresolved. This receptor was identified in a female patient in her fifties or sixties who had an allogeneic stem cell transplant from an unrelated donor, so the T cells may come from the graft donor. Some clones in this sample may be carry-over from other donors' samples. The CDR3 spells CASSRAGLNSPLHF. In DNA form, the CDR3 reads TGTGCCAGCAGCCGTGCCGGACTAAATTCACCCCTCCACTTT. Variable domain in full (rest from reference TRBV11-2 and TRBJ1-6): EAGVAQSPRYKIIEKRQSVAFWCNPISGHATLYWYQQILGQGPKLLIQFQNNGVVDDSQLPKDRFSAERLKGVDSTLKIQPAKLEDSAVYLCASSRAGLNSPLHFGNGTRLTVT.